This entry concerns a single T cell receptor beta chain. The CDR3 is 14 amino acids. CDR1 and CDR2 from the germline V gene are SGDLS and YYNGEE. V gave up 0 bases and J gave up 2 bases, with 9 bases separating them. The data derive from a study of blood T cell repertoires in COVID-19. Original data processing: Scientists estimated how many nucleated cells there were by amplifying reference gene primers. Assay: immunoSEQ multiplex PCR; the TCRdb copy retains only in-frame clones and omits some. The V and J calls and clone size come from that table; D and trimming were worked out from the DNA. The profile shows 150,000 or so clones, 70% to 80% of them singletons.

The chain recombines TRBV9 with TRBJ2-7; D is ambiguous. The receptor was isolated from a woman between 65 and 79 years old with COVID-19, enrolled during active disease. The sequenced material came from peripheral blood. CDR3 in amino acids: CASSVDPGPYEQYF. For the CDR3, the DNA is TGTGCCAGCAGCGTAGACCCAGGCCCCTACGAGCAGTACTTC.